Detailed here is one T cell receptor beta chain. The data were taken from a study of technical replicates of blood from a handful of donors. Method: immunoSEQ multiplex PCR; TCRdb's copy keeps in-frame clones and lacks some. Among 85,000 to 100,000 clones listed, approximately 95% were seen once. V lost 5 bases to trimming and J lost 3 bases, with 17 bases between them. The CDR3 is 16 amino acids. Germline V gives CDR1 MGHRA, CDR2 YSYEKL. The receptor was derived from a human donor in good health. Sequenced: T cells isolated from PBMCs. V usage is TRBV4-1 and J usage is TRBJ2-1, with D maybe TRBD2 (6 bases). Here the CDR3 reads CASSVPGLPIYNEQFF. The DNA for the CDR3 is TGCGCCAGCAGCGTACCGGGACTCCCAATCTACAATGAGCAGTTCTTC.